Following are 25 T cell receptor beta chains from one sample sequenced in a study of T cells in Graves' hyperthyroidism and ophthalmopathy. It was RNA transcripts that yielded the amplified TCR beta CDR3 regions. An initial round of RT-PCR targeting the TCR CDR3 relied on the HTBI primer set. TCRdb used MiXCR to reprocess the multiplex PCR reads, holding one entry per CDR3 protein. The sample consists of fewer than 600,000 distinct CDR3 sequences, 14% of them appearing once. Sequences were obtained from blood. The receptors were gathered from a middle-aged woman with Graves' hyperthyroidism.

This clonotype was seen only a few times. This sequence joins TRBV20-1 and TRBJ1-5, with no clear D. The CDR3 contains 15 residues. Trimming left V 5 bases short and J 2 bases short, with 16 bases between. Germline V lookup: CDR1 DFQATT, CDR2 SNEGSKA (reference sequence). The CDR3 reads CSAPDELAGNQPQHF. As DNA, the CDR3 is TGCAGTGCTCCAGACGAGCTGGCTGGCAATCAGCCCCAGCATTTT.

This clonotype was counted a few times. This chain uses TRBV19 with TRBJ2-1; D possibly uses TRBD1 or TRBD2 (5 bases each). The V gene's germline CDR1 is LNHDA and CDR2 SQIVND (reference sequence). The V end was cut by 5 bases, the J end by 6 bases, with 11 bases between. The CDR3 extends over 13 amino acids. CDR3 DNA sequence: TGTGCCAGTAGTCATCGGGGCGGCAATGAGCAGTTCTTC. This sequence encodes CASSHRGGNEQFF.

This clonotype has a count of ten or more. The chain has TRBV3-1 and TRBJ2-7; TRBD2 matches 9 bases. Germline values: CDR1 LGHDT, CDR2 YNNKEL (reference sequence). This CDR3 region has 16 residues. V lost 0 bases, J lost 3 bases, and 6 bases stayed unmatched. The DNA of the CDR3 is TGTGCCAGCAGCCAAGAACGTCTAGCGGGGTTCTACGAGCAGTACTTC. This gives the protein CASSQERLAGFYEQYF.

The chain uses TRBV11-2 and TRBJ1-1, with unresolved D. The CDR3 has 11 amino acids. V was trimmed by 1 base and J by 4 bases, leaving 1 base between them. From germline, CDR1 is SGHAT and CDR2 FQNNGV. The CDR3 DNA sequence: TGTGCCAGCAGCTTAGCCACTGAAGCTTTCTTT. Translated: CASSLATEAFF.

The gene calls are TRBV10-3 and TRBJ2-3, with 15 bases lining up with TRBD2. CDR3 size: 16 residues. The ends lost 6 bases at V and 5 bases at J; junction bases unmatched: 6. CDR1 ENHRY and CDR2 SYGVKD come from the germline V gene. CDR3 DNA: TGTGCCATCAGCGCGGGACTAGCGGGAGGAAGAGATACGCAGTATTTT. Encoded protein: CAISAGLAGGRDTQYF.

The chain uses TRBV20-1 and TRBJ1-1, with D unclear. CDR1 and CDR2 (germline): DFQATT, SNEGSKA (reference sequence). This CDR3 contains 16 residues. Trimming stripped 0 bases from V and 0 bases from J, with 14 bases between. Written as DNA, the CDR3 is TGCAGTGCTAGAGATCCCAGATGGGCCATGAACACTGAAGCTTTCTTT. Protein product: CSARDPRWAMNTEAFF.

This clonotype was recorded many times. This chain joins TRBV5-1 and TRBJ2-3; 11 bases align to TRBD2. With 4 bases clipped from V and 2 bases from J, the junction kept 6 bases outside the gene matches. CDR1 is SGHRS, CDR2 YFSETQ, per germline. The CDR3 covers 16 residues. CDR3 protein: CASSSGTSGFTDTQYF. In DNA form, the CDR3 reads TGCGCCAGCAGCAGTGGGACTAGCGGATTCACAGATACGCAGTATTTT.

This rearrangement joins TRBV7-9 to TRBJ2-1; D not resolved. The V end was cut by 3 bases, the J end by 4 bases, with 10 bases between. The CDR3 runs 14 residues. CDR1 is SEHNR, CDR2 FQNEAQ, per germline (reference sequence). The DNA for the CDR3 is TGTGCCAGCAGCTTGGACGGAAATTACAATGAGCAGTTCTTC. Translated: CASSLDGNYNEQFF.

This clonotype was detected ten times or more. The rearrangement joins TRBV7-3 to TRBJ2-1; D is undetermined. Per the germline V gene, CDR1 is SGHTA and CDR2 is FQGTGA. The V end was cut by 4 bases, the J end by 7 bases, with 11 bases between. The CDR3 runs 13 residues. CDR3 residues: CASSSHIGNEQFF. As DNA, the CDR3 is TGTGCCAGCAGCTCGCATATTGGAAATGAGCAGTTCTTC.

This clonotype was observed a handful of times. The chain has TRBV14 and TRBJ2-7; a possible D gene is TRBD1 (6 bases). Per the germline V gene, CDR1 is SGHDN and CDR2 is FVKESK. Trimming took off 0 bases at V and 0 bases at J, with 30 bases between the two ends. CDR3 length equals 22 residues. CDR3 amino acids: CASSQDRILRSGVEISSYEQYF. The DNA for the CDR3 is TGTGCCAGCAGCCAAGACCGTATCTTAAGATCAGGGGTCGAAATTTCCTCCTACGAGCAGTACTTC.

This clonotype was counted many times. The chain combines TRBV11-2 with TRBJ2-1; D not resolved. Trimming cost V 5 bases and J 7 bases, with 9 bases left between them. This CDR3 is built from 12 residues. The germline gives CDR1 SGHAT, CDR2 FQNNGV. CDR3 coding DNA: TGTGCCAGCAGCCAGCTTAGGAATGAGCAGTTCTTC. As protein: CASSQLRNEQFF.

This clonotype was seen many times. This chain connects TRBV13 to TRBJ1-1, with 8 nucleotides matching TRBD1. Losses at the gene ends were 4 bases for V and 7 bases for J; bases not matched to a gene: 11. The CDR3 spans 15 residues. CDR1 PRHDT and CDR2 FYEKMQ come from the germline V gene (reference sequence). The CDR3 spells CASSSATGVKNEAFF. CDR3 bases: TGTGCCAGCAGCTCGGCGACAGGGGTGAAGAATGAAGCTTTCTTT.

In the case of this clonotype: A junction end diverges from the germline sequence, so it may reflect a read error. The chain employs TRBV13 and TRBJ2-1, with 11 nucleotides matching TRBD2. The CDR3 consists of 16 residues. From germline, CDR1 is PRHDT and CDR2 FYEKMQ (reference sequence). The CDR3 is CVSSASGTSGYNEQFF. CDR3 DNA sequence: TGTGTCAGCAGCGCCTCCGGGACTAGCGGATACAATGAGCAGTTCTTC.

This clonotype was detected many times. The gene calls are TRBV11-2 and TRBJ2-7; 7 bases agree with TRBD2. This CDR3 has 15 amino acids. With V trimmed by 1 base and J by 4 bases, 7 bases remained unmatched. From germline, CDR1 is SGHAT and CDR2 FQNNGV. As DNA, the CDR3 is TGTGCCAGCAGCTTAGGAGGGACTACAATTTACGAGCAGTACTTC. Amino acids: CASSLGGTTIYEQYF.

This clonotype came up many times. J is TRBJ2-2 and V is TRBV12-3 or TRBV12-4; TRBD1 matches at 7 bases. This CDR3 has 16 residues. J was trimmed by 6 bases and V by 5 bases; bases with no gene match: 12. The CDR3 nucleotides read TGTGCCAGCAGTCCAGGGGGAACTCGCCGTTCCGGGGAGCTGTTTTTT. Its translation is CASSPGGTRRSGELFF.

This clonotype showed up many times. The gene calls are TRBV7-2 and TRBJ2-1; 7 positions match TRBD2. Losses at the gene ends were 3 bases for V and 10 bases for J; bases not matched to a gene: 9. Per the germline V gene, CDR1 is SGHTA and CDR2 is FQGNSA. The CDR3 has 14 amino acids. The CDR3: CASSFGLVGKEQFF. The CDR3 region has the DNA TGTGCCAGCAGCTTTGGACTAGTCGGCAAGGAGCAGTTCTTC.

Ten or more counts support this clonotype. The V call is TRBV3-1, the J call TRBJ2-7, with 8 bases fitting TRBD2. The trim removed 1 base at V and 0 bases at J, leaving 5 bases unmatched. Germline V gene data show CDR1 as LGHDT and CDR2 as YNNKEL (reference sequence). The CDR3 sequence is 16 residues long. In nucleotides, the CDR3 is TGTGCCAGCAGCCAAGCTGCCAGCGGGAGCTCCTACGAGCAGTACTTC. Translated, it gives CASSQAASGSSYEQYF.

This clonotype was found many times. V is TRBV18 and J is TRBJ2-3; the match to TRBD1 covers 8 bases. The CDR3 has 14 amino acids. After removal of 4 bases from V and 3 bases from J, the junction contained 3 bases not matched to a gene. From germline, CDR1 is KGHSH and CDR2 LQKENI. In DNA, the CDR3 is TGTGCCAGCTCACGCCAGGGGGCTACAGATACGCAGTATTTT. Translation gives CASSRQGATDTQYF.

CDR3 residues: CATSDTGLAIYEQFF. The CDR3, as DNA: TGTGCCACCAGTGACACGGGACTAGCGATCTATGAGCAGTTCTTC. The chain employs TRBV24-1 and TRBJ2-1, with TRBD2 matching over 10 bases. CDR1 and CDR2 from the germline V gene are KGHDR and SFDVKD. With V trimmed by 4 bases and J by 8 bases, 7 bases remained unmatched. This CDR3 region has 15 residues.

Comments on this clonotype: This may be a read error: a much more frequent sequence differs by one nucleotide. The V call is TRBV28, the J call TRBJ2-5; D is perhaps TRBD1 (6 bases). V was trimmed by 8 bases and J by 12 bases, leaving 19 bases between them. Per the germline V gene, CDR1 is MDHEN and CDR2 is SYDVKM. The CDR3 contains 12 residues. DNA for the CDR3: TGTGCCAGCGGTTCCTCCCGGCAGGGGAAGTACTTC. Residues: CASGSSRQGKYF.

This clonotype was detected only a few times. The chain employs TRBV25-1 and TRBJ1-6; D might be TRBD1 (6 bases). V lost 5 bases, J lost 5 bases, and 10 bases lay in between. This CDR3 region has 14 residues. Germline loops: CDR1 MGHDK, CDR2 SYGVNS. CDR3 sequence reads: CASSSRGHNSPLHF. In DNA, the CDR3 is TGTGCCAGCAGTTCCAGGGGCCATAATTCACCCCTCCACTTT.

This clonotype was observed a handful of times. The J gene is TRBJ1-5, the V gene TRBV7-2; the D gene is possibly TRBD1 (6 bases). CDR3 size: 17 residues. The V end was cut by 3 bases, the J end by 2 bases, with 17 bases between. Per germline, CDR1 SGHTA and CDR2 FQGNSA. The CDR3 DNA sequence: TGTGCCAGCAGCTTGAGTCGGGACACGGGTCGCAATCAGCCCCAGCATTTT. Translating gives CASSLSRDTGRNQPQHF.

This clonotype was counted many times. V is TRBV2 and J is TRBJ2-7; 8 bases are shared with TRBD2. The CDR3 contains 14 residues. V was clipped by 7 bases and J by 7 bases; unmatched bases: 12. Per the germline V gene, CDR1 is SNHLY and CDR2 is FYNNEI. The CDR3 bases are TGTGCCAGCACGCCGGAAGCGGGAGTGAAGGAGCAGTACTTC. This codes for CASTPEAGVKEQYF.

There are many counts of this clonotype. The chain employs TRBV2 and TRBJ2-3, with 7 bases that match TRBD2. This CDR3 has 13 amino acids. V lost 9 bases, J lost 2 bases, and 5 bases stayed unmatched. Germline V lookup: CDR1 SNHLY, CDR2 FYNNEI. The CDR3 region is CARGRENTDTQYF. The CDR3 DNA reads TGTGCCAGGGGGCGGGAGAACACAGATACGCAGTATTTT.

This chain links TRBV20-1 with TRBJ2-1; 9 positions match TRBD1. V lost 4 bases to trimming and J lost 0 bases; unmatched junction nucleotides: 7. Germline V gives CDR1 DFQATT, CDR2 SNEGSKA (reference sequence). CDR3 length equals 16 residues. The CDR3 DNA sequence: TGCAGTGCTAAACCGGGACAGGGTAGCTCCTACAATGAGCAGTTCTTC. Protein sequence: CSAKPGQGSSYNEQFF.